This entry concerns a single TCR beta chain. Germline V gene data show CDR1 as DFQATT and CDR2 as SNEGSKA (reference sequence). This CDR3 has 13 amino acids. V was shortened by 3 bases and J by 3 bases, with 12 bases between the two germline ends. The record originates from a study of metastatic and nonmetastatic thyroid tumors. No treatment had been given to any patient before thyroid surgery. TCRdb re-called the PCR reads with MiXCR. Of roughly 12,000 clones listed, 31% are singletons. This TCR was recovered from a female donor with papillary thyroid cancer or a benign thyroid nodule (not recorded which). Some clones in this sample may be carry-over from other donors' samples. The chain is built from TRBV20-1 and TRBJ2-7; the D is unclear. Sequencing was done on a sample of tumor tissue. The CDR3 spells CSASYRMGYEQYF. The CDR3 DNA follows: TGCAGTGCTAGTTATAGAATGGGCTACGAGCAGTACTTC.